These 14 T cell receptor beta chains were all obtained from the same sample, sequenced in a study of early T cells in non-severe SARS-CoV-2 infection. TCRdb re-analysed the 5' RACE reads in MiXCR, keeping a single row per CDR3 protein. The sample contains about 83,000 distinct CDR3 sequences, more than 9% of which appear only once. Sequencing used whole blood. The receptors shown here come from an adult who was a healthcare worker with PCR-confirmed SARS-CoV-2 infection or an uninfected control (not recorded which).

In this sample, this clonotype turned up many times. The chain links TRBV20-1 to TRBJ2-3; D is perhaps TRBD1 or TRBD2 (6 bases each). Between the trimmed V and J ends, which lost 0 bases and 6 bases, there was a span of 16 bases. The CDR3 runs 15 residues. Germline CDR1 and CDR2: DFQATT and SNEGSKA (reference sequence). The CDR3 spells CSARDFRGQADTQYF. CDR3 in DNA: TGCAGTGCTAGAGATTTCCGGGGGCAAGCGGATACGCAGTATTTT.

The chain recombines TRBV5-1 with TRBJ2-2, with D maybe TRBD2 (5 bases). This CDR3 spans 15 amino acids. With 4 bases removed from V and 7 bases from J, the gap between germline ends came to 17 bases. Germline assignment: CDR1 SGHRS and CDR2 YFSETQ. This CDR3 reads CASSPIQARDGELFF. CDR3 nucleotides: TGCGCCAGCAGCCCGATTCAAGCCCGGGACGGGGAGCTGTTTTTT.

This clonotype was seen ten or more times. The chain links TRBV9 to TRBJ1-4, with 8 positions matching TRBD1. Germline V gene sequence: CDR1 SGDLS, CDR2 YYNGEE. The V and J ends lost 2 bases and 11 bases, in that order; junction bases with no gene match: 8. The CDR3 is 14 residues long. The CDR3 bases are TGTGCCAGCAGCGTCCAGCCGGACAGGGAGAAACTGTTTTTT. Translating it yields CASSVQPDREKLFF.

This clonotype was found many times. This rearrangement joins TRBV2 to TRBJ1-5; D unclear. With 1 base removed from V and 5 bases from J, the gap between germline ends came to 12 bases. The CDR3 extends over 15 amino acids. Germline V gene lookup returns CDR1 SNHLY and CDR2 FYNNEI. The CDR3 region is CASSEGRGGYQPQHF. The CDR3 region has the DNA TGTGCCAGCAGTGAAGGACGGGGAGGGTATCAGCCCCAGCATTTT.

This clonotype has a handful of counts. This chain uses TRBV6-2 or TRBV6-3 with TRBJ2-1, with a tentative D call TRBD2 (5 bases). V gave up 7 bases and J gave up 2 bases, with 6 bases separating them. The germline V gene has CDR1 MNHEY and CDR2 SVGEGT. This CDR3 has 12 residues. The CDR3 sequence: CASTSPYNEQFF. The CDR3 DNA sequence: TGTGCCAGCACTAGCCCCTACAATGAGCAGTTCTTC.

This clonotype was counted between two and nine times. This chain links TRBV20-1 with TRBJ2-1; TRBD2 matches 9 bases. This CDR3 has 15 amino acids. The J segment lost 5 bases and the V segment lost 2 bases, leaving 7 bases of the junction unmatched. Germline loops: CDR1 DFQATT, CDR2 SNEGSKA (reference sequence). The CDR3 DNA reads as TGCAGTGCTAGAAGTCCTAGCGGGAATCACAATGAGCAGTTCTTC. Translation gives CSARSPSGNHNEQFF.

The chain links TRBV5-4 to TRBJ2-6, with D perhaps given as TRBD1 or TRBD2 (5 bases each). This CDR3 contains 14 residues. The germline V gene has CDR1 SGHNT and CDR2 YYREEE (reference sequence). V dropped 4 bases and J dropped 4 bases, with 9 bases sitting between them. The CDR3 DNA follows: TGTGCCAGCAGCCGAGAGGGGGGGGCCAACGTCCTGACTTTC. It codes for CASSREGGANVLTF.

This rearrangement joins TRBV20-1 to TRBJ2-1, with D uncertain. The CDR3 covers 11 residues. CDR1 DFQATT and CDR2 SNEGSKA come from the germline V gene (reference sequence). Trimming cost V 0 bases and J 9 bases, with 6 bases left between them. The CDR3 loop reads CSARDQIEQFF. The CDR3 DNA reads TGCAGTGCTAGAGATCAGATTGAGCAGTTCTTC.

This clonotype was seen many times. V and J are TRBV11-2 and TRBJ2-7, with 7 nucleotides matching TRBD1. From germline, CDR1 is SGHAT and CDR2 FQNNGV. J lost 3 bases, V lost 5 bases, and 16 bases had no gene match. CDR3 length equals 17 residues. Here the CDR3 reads CASSPPRPGTVDYEQYF. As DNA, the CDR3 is TGTGCCAGCAGCCCCCCGCGTCCCGGGACAGTAGACTACGAGCAGTACTTC.

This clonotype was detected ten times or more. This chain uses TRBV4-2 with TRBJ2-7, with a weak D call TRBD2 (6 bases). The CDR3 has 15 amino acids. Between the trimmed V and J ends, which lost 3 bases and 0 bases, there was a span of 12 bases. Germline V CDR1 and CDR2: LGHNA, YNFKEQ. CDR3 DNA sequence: TGTGCCAGCAGCCAGGGGCTAGCGAGCTCCTACGAGCAGTACTTC. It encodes CASSQGLASSYEQYF.

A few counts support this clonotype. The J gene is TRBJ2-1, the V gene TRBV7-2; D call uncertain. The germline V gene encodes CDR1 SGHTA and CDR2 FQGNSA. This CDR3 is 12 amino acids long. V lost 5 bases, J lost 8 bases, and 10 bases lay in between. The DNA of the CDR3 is TGTGCCAGCAGCCGCGAACGGTATGAGCAGTTCTTC. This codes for CASSRERYEQFF.

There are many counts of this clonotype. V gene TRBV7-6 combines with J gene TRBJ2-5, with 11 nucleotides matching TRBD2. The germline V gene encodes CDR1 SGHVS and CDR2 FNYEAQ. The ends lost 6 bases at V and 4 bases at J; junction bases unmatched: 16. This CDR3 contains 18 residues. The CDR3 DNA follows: TGTGCCAGCAGTAAAGTCCCACCGGTAGCGGGAGGGGGAGAGACCCAGTACTTC. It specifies CASSKVPPVAGGGETQYF.

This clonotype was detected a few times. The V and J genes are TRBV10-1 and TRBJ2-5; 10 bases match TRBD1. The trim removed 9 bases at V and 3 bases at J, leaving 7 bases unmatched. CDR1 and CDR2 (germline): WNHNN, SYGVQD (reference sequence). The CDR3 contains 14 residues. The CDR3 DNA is TGCGCCAGGACGACAGGGGGCTTTAAAGAGACCCAGTACTTC. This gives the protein CARTTGGFKETQYF.

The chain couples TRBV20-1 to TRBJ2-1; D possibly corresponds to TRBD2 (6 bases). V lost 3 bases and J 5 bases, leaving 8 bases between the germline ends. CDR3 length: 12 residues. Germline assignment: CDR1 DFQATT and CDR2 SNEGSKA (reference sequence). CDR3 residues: CSARGLHNEQFF. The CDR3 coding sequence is TGCAGTGCTAGGGGACTTCACAATGAGCAGTTCTTC.